This T cell receptor (beta chain) was sequenced for a study of CD8 T cells in Susac syndrome. Negative isolation was used for CD8+ and CD4+ T cells and FACS enrichment for TEMRA cells. Germline CDR1 and CDR2: MNHNS and SASEGT. Between the trimmed V and J ends, which lost 2 bases and 8 bases, there was a span of 12 bases. The CDR3 extends over 13 amino acids. cDNA came from approximately 0.5 to 1 ug RNA primed by random hexamers. TCRdb re-derived calls from the immunoSEQ multiplex PCR reads in MiXCR, one entry per CDR3 protein. The data hold over 300,000 distinct CDR3 sequences, with just over 90% observed a single time.

This clonotype originated in a human donor with multiple sclerosis. The gene calls are TRBV6-1 and TRBJ1-2; the D is unclear. The sequencing sample was made of CD4+ T cells from PBMCs. The CDR3 loop is CASSESYGGGYTF. The CDR3 DNA sequence: TGTGCCAGCAGTGAAAGCTATGGTGGGGGCTACACCTTC.